This T cell receptor beta chain stems from a study of blood T cell repertoires in COVID-19 (TCRdb year 2020). With regard to the full study: Recovered participants in ImmuneRACE Cohort 3 were defined by two consecutive negative NP/OP PCR tests, clearance by a healthcare professional, or resolution of symptoms. Samples covering the acute and convalescent phases of COVID-19 were provided by collaborators in the United States, Italy and Spain. The material from the prospective study consisted of cDNA or gDNA derived from T cells, B-cell-depleted T cells, or PBMCs. Subjects who had been exposed to COVID-19, were actively infected with it, or had recovered from it provided the deeply sampled blood TCRbeta repertoires that made up the dataset. The repertoires were made available in a free public database intended to serve as a resource for research on the immune response to SARS-CoV-2. Samples were obtained from the ongoing ImmuneRACE study (first 160 participants) and from roughly 1,300 subjects provided by 6 global collaborators. Nearly every sample came with metadata listing a de-identified subject ID, COVID-19 status, age in years and sex. HLA class I and class II types, where available, came from metadata supplied by the sample provider rather than from assay-based typing. What the research found in general, with its limitations: The amount of clinical and demographic metadata varied by source and participant and was provided uncurated.

TCRbeta CDR3 regions were amplified from genomic DNA using the immunoSEQ Assay, a bias-controlled multiplex PCR. As for how the authors treated the data: The number of nucleated cells in each sample was estimated by amplification of reference gene primers within the assay. To quantify the absolute abundance of each unique TCRbeta CDR3 rearrangement, sequence reads were collapsed and filtered. Productive Simpson clonality was computed per sample as the square root of Simpson's diversity index over productive rearrangements. TCRdb retrieved this table from immuneACCESS and kept in-frame rearrangements only. Not all clones are present; in checked studies, unresolved V genes account for under half, and no reason is known for the remainder. Clone size and the V and J calls come from that table; the DNA yielded D and trimming. The sample includes hundreds of thousands of clones, with around 87% observed a single time. Clones ranked in the top ten supply approximately 1.9% of the sample.

Measured from the cysteine to the phenylalanine, the CDR3 is 11 residues long. CDR3 DNA only is kept here, 33 bases in frame from base 1. CDR1 and CDR2 are drawn from the germline V gene: MRHNA, SNTAGT. The junction carries 4 bases between V and J, which are trimmed by 0 bases and 10 bases respectively. Worth noting for this clone: What this receptor recognizes is not known. No base qualities exist here, and no much larger clone lies one base off it. The sample holds other DNA sequences that translate to the same CDR3.

Enrolling through a virtual design, the prospective study's participants ranged in age from roughly 18 to 95 years and lived across roughly 24 United States geographic areas. In the prospective study, cohorts were assigned on the basis of participant-reported clinical history obtained from a screening survey and a study questionnaire. In the prospective study, whole blood, serum and a nasopharyngeal or oropharyngeal swab were collected from each participant by mobile phlebotomists. Additional blood draws and questionnaires over an approximately two-month period could optionally be provided by prospective study participants. Before DNA extraction, blood samples from the prospective study were shipped at room temperature or frozen.

This clonotype was sampled from a man aged 35 to 55 in a cohort exposed to, infected with or recovered from COVID-19 (not recorded which). Source material: PBMCs or T cells enriched from blood (not recorded which). The chain is made from TRBV6-4 and TRBJ2-1; too little of a D gene remains to name it. In nucleotides, the sequence is TGTGCCAGCAGTGACTCGCAGGAGCAGTTCTTC. This encodes CASSDSQEQFF.